The present entry profiles one TCR beta chain with its context. This sample was taken from a study of type 1 and type 2 diabetes patients. Background on the study: Samples came from type 1 diabetic, type 2 diabetic or nondiabetic people, recruited in China. Sequencing for the whole study yielded under 25 million paired-end reads.

Amplification started from genomic DNA. Multiplex PCR with 30 forward and 13 reverse primers amplified the TCR beta CDR3. TCRdb fed the multiplex PCR reads into MiXCR, producing one record per CDR3 protein. The table lists more than 250,000 distinct CDR3 sequences, 40% to 50% of them singletons. The germline V and J ends were trimmed by 7 bases and 4 bases, with 16 bases remaining between them. This CDR3 contains 14 residues. Germline assignment: CDR1 MDHEN and CDR2 SYDVKM. V gene TRBV28 combines with J gene TRBJ1-2; D is possibly TRBD1 (6 bases). The sample taken for sequencing was peripheral blood mononuclear cells (PBMCs). This TCR came from a man between 18 and 35 years old with type 2 diabetes. The DNA for the CDR3 is TGTGCCAGCATCCCTCAGGGGAGTACCTATGGCTACACCTTC. This encodes CASIPQGSTYGYTF.